Listed below are T cell receptor beta chains from one sample, sequenced in a study of cytomegalovirus exposure and HLA in healthy donors. TCRdb keeps only in-frame clones here, not all; method: immunoSEQ multiplex PCR. In the table there are about 150,000 clones, 85% of which are singletons. Sequencing was carried out using PBMCs. These receptors originate from a woman younger than 30 in good health and CMV-seronegative. Both conserved end residues are part of each CDR3. D genes are given only for firm matches. Rows may omit the clone size; those that give it use once, few, many or a size class.

V gene	J gene	D gene	CDR3 length	clone size	CDR3 protein	CDR3 DNA
TRBV19	TRBJ1-2	-	15	-	CASTRRPYANYGYTF	TGTGCCAGTACCCGGCGGCCTTACGCTAACTATGGCTACACCTTC
TRBV5-1	TRBJ2-2	TRBD2	16	-	CASSLDPGGNTGELFF	TGCGCCAGCAGCTTGGATCCGGGGGGGAACACCGGGGAGCTGTTTTTT
TRBV19	TRBJ2-1	TRBD2	15	-	CASSPTSGSYNEQFF	TGTGCCAGTAGTCCGACTAGCGGGTCCTACAATGAGCAGTTCTTC
TRBV28	TRBJ2-7	TRBD2	14	-	CASSLLAGSYEQYF	TGTGCCAGCAGCCTGCTAGCGGGCTCCTACGAGCAGTACTTC
TRBV27	TRBJ2-5	-	17	-	CASSPGWGVRWQETQYF	TGTGCCAGCAGCCCCGGGTGGGGGGTGCGGTGGCAAGAGACCCAGTACTTC
TRBV27	TRBJ2-7	TRBD1	15	-	CASSPRTGFSYEQYF	TGTGCCAGCAGCCCGCGGACAGGGTTTTCCTACGAGCAGTACTTC
TRBV7-6	TRBJ1-2	TRBD1	14	-	CASSLGAGGGGYTF	TGTGCCAGCAGCTTAGGTGCAGGGGGCGGTGGCTACACCTTC
TRBV5-5	TRBJ1-2	-	15	-	CASSLVYQGNYGYTF	TGTGCCAGCAGCTTGGTTTATCAGGGGAACTATGGCTACACCTTC
TRBV27	TRBJ2-2	TRBD1	14	-	CASHRDRGAGELFF	TGTGCCAGCCACCGGGACAGGGGGGCCGGGGAGCTGTTTTTT
TRBV28	TRBJ1-1	TRBD1	15	-	CASSFPRTGNTEAFF	TGTGCCAGCAGTTTCCCACGGACAGGGAACACTGAAGCTTTCTTT
TRBV10-3	TRBJ2-3	-	14	-	CAISEAHGSDTQYF	TGTGCCATCAGTGAGGCGCACGGGTCAGATACGCAGTATTTT
TRBV5-1	TRBJ1-1	TRBD1	14	-	CASSPGQGNTEAFF	TGCGCCAGCAGCCCCGGACAGGGGAACACTGAAGCTTTCTTT
TRBV5-1	TRBJ2-3	TRBD2	19	-	CASSARTSGRARRTDTQYF	TGCGCCAGCAGCGCCCGGACTAGCGGGAGGGCCCGTCGGACAGATACGCAGTATTTT
TRBV12-5	TRBJ1-2	TRBD1	14	few	CASGRSLDRGLCTF	TGTGCTAGTGGCCGCTCCCTCGACAGGGGATTGTGCACCTTC
TRBV5-1	TRBJ2-7	TRBD1	16	few	CASSLDVQGGGSEQYF	TGCGCCAGCAGCTTGGACGTACAGGGGGGCGGGTCCGAGCAGTACTTC
TRBV5-1	TRBJ1-5	TRBD1	15	-	CASSLGGGEAQPQHF	TGCGCCAGCAGCTTGGGAGGGGGCGAGGCTCAGCCCCAGCATTTT
TRBV11-3	TRBJ2-1	-	13	-	CASSLSRRDEQFF	TGTGCCAGCAGCTTATCTAGAAGAGACGAGCAGTTCTTC
TRBV5-1	TRBJ2-7	TRBD1	15	-	CASSLDPGQGGTEYF	TGCGCCAGCAGCTTGGACCCGGGACAGGGAGGTACGGAGTACTTC
TRBV18	TRBJ2-7	-	14	-	CASSPRRGTYEQYF	TGTGCCAGCTCACCACGCAGGGGTACCTACGAGCAGTACTTC
TRBV18	TRBJ2-3	TRBD2	15	-	CASSPPGTSDATQYF	TGTGCCAGCTCACCTCCCGGGACTAGCGATGCTACGCAGTATTTT
TRBV14	TRBJ2-1	TRBD2	15	-	CASRPTSGAYNEQFF	TGTGCCAGCAGACCCACTAGCGGGGCTTACAATGAGCAGTTCTTC
TRBV5-1	TRBJ2-5	-	14	-	CASSLTGPPETQYF	TGCGCCAGCAGCTTGACAGGCCCCCCCGAGACCCAGTACTTC
TRBV5-1	TRBJ2-1	-	13	-	CASSFTGLNEQFF	TGCGCCAGCAGCTTCACCGGGTTGAATGAGCAGTTCTTC
TRBV5-1	TRBJ2-7	TRBD2	19	-	CASSFRAGGQPTLSYEQYF	TGCGCCAGCAGCTTTCGAGCGGGAGGCCAGCCAACGCTCTCCTACGAGCAGTACTTC
TRBV6-6	TRBJ2-7	TRBD1	14	few	CASSPRTGAYEQYF	TGTGCCAGCAGTCCCCGGACAGGGGCCTACGAGCAGTACTTC
TRBV21-1	TRBJ1-5	-	21	-	CASSKVWTGGSLGRLGQPQHF	TGTGCCAGCAGCAAAGTCTGGACAGGGGGATCACTGGGAAGGTTAGGTCAGCCCCAGCATTTT